The source of this TCR beta chain is a study of blood T cell repertoires in COVID-19. Study context: Nucleic acid was either cDNA or gDNA, and it came from T cells, B-cell-depleted T cells, or PBMCs.

Study processing details: Reference gene primer amplification in the assay estimated nucleated cell counts. This table comes from immunoSEQ multiplex PCR, and its TCRdb copy is limited to in-frame clones, with some not included. V, J and clone size are taken as reported in that table, and D and trimming were inferred from the DNA itself. The sample has some 150,000 clones, approximately 90% seen once; the top ten hold approximately 4.1%. V lost 5 bases and J lost 0; bases outside the gene matches: 12. The CDR3 extends over 18 amino acids. CDR1 and CDR2 (germline): SGDLS, YYNGEE. V and J are TRBV9 and TRBJ2-2; 8 nucleotides line up with TRBD1. The sample consisted of peripheral blood. This receptor was identified in a woman in her fifties or sixties with active or convalescent COVID-19. The CDR3 DNA reads as TGTGCCAGCAGTCTAACCCCGACAGGGGCCTCGAACACCGGGGAGCTGTTTTTT. Amino acids: CASSLTPTGASNTGELFF.